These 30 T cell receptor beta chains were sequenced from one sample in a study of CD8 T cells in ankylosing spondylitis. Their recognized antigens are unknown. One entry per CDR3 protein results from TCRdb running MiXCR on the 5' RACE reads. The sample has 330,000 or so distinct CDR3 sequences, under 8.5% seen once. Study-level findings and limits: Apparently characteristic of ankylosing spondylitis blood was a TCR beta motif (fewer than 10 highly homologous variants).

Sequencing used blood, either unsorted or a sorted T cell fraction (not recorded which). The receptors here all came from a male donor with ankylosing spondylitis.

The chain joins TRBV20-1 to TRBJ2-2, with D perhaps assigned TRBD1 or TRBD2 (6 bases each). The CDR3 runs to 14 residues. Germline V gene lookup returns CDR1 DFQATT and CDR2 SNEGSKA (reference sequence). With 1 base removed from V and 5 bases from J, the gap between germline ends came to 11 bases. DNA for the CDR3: TGCAGTGCTAGAGCCCAAGGGGGGACCGGGGAGCTGTTTTTT. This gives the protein CSARAQGGTGELFF.

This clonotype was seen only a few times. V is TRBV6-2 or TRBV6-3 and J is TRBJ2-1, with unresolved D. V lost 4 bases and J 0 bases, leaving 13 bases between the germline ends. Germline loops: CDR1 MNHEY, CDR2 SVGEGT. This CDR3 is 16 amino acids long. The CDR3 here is CASSSRSPVSYNEQFF. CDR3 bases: TGTGCCAGCAGTTCCAGGAGCCCAGTCTCCTACAATGAGCAGTTCTTC.

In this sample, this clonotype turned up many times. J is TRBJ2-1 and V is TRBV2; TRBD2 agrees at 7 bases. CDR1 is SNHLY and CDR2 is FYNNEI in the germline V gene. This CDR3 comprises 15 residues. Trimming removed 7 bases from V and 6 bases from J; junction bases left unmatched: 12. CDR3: CASIGWGGPVNEQFF. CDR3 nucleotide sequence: TGTGCCAGCATAGGTTGGGGAGGGCCGGTCAATGAGCAGTTCTTC.

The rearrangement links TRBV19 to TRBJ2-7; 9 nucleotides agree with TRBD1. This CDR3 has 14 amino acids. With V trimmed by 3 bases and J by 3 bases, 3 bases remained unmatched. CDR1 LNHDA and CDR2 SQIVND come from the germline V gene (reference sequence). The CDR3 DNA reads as TGTGCCAGTAGTATCAGGGACAGGGTCTACGAGCAGTACTTC. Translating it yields CASSIRDRVYEQYF.

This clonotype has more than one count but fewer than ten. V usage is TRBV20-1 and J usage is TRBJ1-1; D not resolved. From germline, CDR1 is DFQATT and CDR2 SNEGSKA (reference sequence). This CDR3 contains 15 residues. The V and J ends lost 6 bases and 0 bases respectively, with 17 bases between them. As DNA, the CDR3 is TGCAGTGCCCCGGTGGTTGGACGGTTGAACACTGAAGCTTTCTTT. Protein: CSAPVVGRLNTEAFF.

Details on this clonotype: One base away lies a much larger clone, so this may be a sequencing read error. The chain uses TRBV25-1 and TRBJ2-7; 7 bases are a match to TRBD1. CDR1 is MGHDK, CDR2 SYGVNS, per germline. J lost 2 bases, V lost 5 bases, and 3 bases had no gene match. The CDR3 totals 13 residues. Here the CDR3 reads CASSWQGAYEQYF. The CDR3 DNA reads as TGTGCCAGCAGTTGGCAGGGGGCCTACGAGCAGTACTTC.

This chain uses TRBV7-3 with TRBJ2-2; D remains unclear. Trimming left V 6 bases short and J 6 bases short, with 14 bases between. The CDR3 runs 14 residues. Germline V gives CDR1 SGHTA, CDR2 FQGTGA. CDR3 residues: CASRPLGVAGELFF. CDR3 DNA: TGTGCCAGCAGACCCCTTGGGGTGGCCGGGGAGCTGTTTTTT.

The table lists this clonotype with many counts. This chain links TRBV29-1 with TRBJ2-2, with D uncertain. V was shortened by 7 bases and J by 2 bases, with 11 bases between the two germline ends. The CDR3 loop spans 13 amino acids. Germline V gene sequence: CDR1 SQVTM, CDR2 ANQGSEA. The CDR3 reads CSGWLGNTGELFF. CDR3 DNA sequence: TGCAGCGGATGGCTAGGTAACACCGGGGAGCTGTTTTTT.

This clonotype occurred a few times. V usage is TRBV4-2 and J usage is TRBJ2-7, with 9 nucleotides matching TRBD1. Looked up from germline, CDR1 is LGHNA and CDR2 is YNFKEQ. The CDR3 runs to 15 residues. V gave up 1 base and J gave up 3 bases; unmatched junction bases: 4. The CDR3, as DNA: TGTGCCAGCAGCCAAGGGACAGGGGTATACTACGAGCAGTACTTC. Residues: CASSQGTGVYYEQYF.

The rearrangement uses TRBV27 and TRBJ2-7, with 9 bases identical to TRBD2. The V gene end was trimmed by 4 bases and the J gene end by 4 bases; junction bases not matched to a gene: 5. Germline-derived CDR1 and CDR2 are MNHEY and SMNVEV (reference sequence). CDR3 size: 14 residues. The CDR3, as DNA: TGTGCCAGCAGTTCAGCGGGAGGTAGTTACGAGCAGTACTTC. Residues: CASSSAGGSYEQYF.

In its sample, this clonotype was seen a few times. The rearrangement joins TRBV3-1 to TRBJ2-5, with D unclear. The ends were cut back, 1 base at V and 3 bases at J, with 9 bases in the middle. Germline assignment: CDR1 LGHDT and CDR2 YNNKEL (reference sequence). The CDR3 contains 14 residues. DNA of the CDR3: TGTGCCAGCAGCCAAGTACACGGTGAAGAGACCCAGTACTTC. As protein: CASSQVHGEETQYF.

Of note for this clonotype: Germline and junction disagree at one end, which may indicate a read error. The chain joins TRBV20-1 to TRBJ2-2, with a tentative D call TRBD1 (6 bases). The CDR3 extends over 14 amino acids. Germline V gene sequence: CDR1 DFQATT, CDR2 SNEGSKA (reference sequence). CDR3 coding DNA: TGCAGTGCTAGGCAGGGGAATAACAACGGGGAGCTGTTTTTT. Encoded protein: CSARQGNNNGELFF.

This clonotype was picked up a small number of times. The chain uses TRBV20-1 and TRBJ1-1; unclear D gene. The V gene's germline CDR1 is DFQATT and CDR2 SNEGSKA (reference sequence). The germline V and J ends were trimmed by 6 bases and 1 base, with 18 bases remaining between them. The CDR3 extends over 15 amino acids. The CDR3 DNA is TGCAGTGCGTACGACCAAGGACTCCAGAACACTGAAGCTTTCTTT. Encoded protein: CSAYDQGLQNTEAFF.

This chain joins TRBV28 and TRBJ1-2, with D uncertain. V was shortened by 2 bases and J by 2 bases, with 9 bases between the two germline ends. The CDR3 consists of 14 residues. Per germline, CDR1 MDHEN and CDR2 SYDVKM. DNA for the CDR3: TGTGCCAGCAGTTTAATGGGAAGAAACTATGGCTACACCTTC. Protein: CASSLMGRNYGYTF.

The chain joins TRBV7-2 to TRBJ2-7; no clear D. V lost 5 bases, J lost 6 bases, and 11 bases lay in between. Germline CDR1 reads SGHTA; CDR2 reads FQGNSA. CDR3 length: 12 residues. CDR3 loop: CASSPASIEQYF. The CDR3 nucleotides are TGTGCCAGCAGCCCTGCTAGTATCGAGCAGTACTTC. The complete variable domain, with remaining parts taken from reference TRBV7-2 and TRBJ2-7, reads GAGVSQSPSNKVTEKGKDVELRCDPISGHTALYWYRQSLGQGLEFLIYFQGNSAPDKSGLPSDRFSAERTGGSVSTLTIQRTQQEDSAVYLCASSPASIEQYFGPGTRLTVT.

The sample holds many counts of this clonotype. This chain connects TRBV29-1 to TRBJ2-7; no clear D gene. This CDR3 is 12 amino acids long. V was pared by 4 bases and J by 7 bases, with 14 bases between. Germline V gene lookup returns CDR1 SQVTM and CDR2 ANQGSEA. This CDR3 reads CSVALVGWEQYF. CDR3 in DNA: TGCAGCGTTGCCCTTGTTGGGTGGGAGCAGTACTTC.

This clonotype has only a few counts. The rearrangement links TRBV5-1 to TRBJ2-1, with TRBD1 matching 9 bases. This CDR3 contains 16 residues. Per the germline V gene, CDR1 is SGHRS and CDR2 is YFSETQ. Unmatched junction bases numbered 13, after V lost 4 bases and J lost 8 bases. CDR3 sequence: CASSSVLGTGRDEQFF. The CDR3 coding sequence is TGCGCCAGCAGCAGCGTGTTAGGGACAGGGCGGGATGAGCAGTTCTTC.

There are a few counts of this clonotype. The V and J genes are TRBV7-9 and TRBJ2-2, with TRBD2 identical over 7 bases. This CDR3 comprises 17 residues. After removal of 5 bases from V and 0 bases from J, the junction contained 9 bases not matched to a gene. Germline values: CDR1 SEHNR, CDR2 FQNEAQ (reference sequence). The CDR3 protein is CASSQTGEGPNTGELFF. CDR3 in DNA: TGTGCCAGCAGCCAAACGGGGGAGGGCCCGAACACCGGGGAGCTGTTTTTT.

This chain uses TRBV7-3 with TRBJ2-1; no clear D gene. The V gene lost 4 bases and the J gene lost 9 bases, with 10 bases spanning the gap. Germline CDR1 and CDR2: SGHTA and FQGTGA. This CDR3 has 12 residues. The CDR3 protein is CASSSASVEQFF. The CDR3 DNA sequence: TGTGCCAGCAGCTCCGCCTCCGTTGAGCAGTTCTTC.

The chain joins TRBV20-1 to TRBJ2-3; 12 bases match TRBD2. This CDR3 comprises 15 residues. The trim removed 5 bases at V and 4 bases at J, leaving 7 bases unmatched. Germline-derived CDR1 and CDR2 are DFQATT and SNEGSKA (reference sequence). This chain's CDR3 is CSAVPSGRAADTQYF. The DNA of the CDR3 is TGCAGTGCTGTTCCTAGCGGGAGGGCGGCAGATACGCAGTATTTT.

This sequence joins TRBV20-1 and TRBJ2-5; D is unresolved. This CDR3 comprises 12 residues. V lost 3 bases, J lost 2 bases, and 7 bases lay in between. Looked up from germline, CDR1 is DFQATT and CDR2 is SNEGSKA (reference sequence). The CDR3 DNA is TGCAGTGCTAGTGGGCAGCAAGAGACCCAGTACTTC. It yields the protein CSASGQQETQYF.

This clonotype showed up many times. CDR3 amino acids: CSVSGGRNTEAFF. CDR3 in DNA: TGCAGCGTTTCAGGGGGCAGGAACACTGAAGCTTTCTTT. The gene calls are TRBV29-1 and TRBJ1-1; 8 nucleotides align to TRBD1. The germline gives CDR1 SQVTM, CDR2 ANQGSEA. This CDR3 is 13 amino acids long. After removal of 5 bases from V and 1 base from J, the junction contained 3 bases not matched to a gene.

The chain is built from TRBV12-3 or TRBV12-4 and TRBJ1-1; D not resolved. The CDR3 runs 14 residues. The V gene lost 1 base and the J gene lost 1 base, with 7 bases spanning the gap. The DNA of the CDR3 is TGTGCCAGCAGTTTAGGCAGCCAGAACACTGAAGCTTTCTTT. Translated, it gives CASSLGSQNTEAFF.

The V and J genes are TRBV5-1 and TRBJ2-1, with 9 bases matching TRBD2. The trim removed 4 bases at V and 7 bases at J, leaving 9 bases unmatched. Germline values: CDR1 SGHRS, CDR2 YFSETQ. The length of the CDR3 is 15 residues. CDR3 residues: CASSQGTSRENEQFF. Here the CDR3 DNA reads TGCGCCAGCAGCCAAGGGACTAGCCGAGAGAATGAGCAGTTCTTC.

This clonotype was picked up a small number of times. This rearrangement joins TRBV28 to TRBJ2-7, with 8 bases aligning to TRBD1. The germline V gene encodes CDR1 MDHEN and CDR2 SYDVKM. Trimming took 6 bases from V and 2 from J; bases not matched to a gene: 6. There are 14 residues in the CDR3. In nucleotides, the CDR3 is TGTGCCAGCAGGCTTCGGACAGGGACCTACGAGCAGTACTTC. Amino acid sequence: CASRLRTGTYEQYF.

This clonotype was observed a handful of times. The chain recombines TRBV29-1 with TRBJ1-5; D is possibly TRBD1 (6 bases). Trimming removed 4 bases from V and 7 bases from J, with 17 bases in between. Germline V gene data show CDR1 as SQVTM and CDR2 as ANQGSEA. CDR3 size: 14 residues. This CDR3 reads CSVGVGQGGQPQHF. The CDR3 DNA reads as TGCAGCGTTGGTGTTGGACAAGGGGGGCAGCCCCAGCATTTT.

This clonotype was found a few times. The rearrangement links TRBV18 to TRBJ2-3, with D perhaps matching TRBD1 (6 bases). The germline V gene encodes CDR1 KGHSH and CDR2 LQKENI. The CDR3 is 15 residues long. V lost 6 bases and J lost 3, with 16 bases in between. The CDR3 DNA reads TGTGCCAGCTCGCCGGGCAGGGGTGAGACAGATACGCAGTATTTT. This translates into CASSPGRGETDTQYF.

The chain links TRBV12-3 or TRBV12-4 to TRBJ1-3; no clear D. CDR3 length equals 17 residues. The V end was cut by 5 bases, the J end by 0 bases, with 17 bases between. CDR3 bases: TGTGCCAGCAGTCCTAACTTAACACCGAGCTCTGGAAACACCATATATTTT. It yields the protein CASSPNLTPSSGNTIYF.

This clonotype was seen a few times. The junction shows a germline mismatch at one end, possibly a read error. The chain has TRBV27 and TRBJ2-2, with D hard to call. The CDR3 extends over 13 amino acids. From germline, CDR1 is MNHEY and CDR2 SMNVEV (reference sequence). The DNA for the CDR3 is TGTGCCAGCAGTTTATTCCCCACCCGGGAGCTGTTTTTT. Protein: CASSLFPTRELFF.

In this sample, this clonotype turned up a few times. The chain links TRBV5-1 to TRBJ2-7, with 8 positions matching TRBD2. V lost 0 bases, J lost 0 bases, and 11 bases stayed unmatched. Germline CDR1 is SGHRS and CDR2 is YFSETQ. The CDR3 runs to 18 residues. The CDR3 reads CASSLEPSGFSNSYEQYF. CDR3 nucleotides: TGCGCCAGCAGCTTGGAGCCTAGCGGGTTCAGTAACTCCTACGAGCAGTACTTC. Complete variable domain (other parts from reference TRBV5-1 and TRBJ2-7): KAGVTQTPRYLIKTRGQQVTLSCSPISGHRSVSWYQQTPGQGLQFLFEYFSETQRNKGNFPGRFSGRQFSNSRSEMNVSTLELGDSALYLCASSLEPSGFSNSYEQYFGPGTRLTVT.